Listed here are 15 T cell receptor beta chains from one sample, sequenced in a study of blood T cell repertoires in COVID-19. Sequenced by immunoSEQ multiplex PCR; TCRdb stores in-frame clones only, minus some. This table has hundreds of thousands of clones, just over 85% appearing once. The sample consisted of peripheral blood. These receptors were taken from a woman aged 25 to 39 with active or convalescent COVID-19.

V gene TRBV19 combines with J gene TRBJ1-1; possible D gene TRBD1, 5 bases. This CDR3 comprises 15 residues. The germline gives CDR1 LNHDA, CDR2 SQIVND (reference sequence). The V and J ends lost 1 base and 5 bases respectively, with 14 bases between them. The chain's CDR3 is CASSIGKGYGTEAFF. As DNA, the CDR3 is TGTGCCAGTAGTATAGGGAAGGGGTATGGAACTGAAGCTTTCTTT.

This sequence joins TRBV18 and TRBJ1-1; D not certain. Germline loops: CDR1 KGHSH, CDR2 LQKENI. With 3 bases removed from V and 1 base from J, the gap between germline ends came to 15 bases. The CDR3 has 16 amino acids. The CDR3 region is CASSPLLVGENTEAFF. CDR3 coding DNA: TGTGCCAGCTCACCCCTCCTGGTCGGAGAGAACACTGAAGCTTTCTTT.

The chain joins TRBV5-1 to TRBJ2-1; a possible D gene is TRBD1 (6 bases). Trimming removed 0 bases at V and 6 bases at J, with 16 bases between. Germline V gene sequence: CDR1 SGHRS, CDR2 YFSETQ. The CDR3 is 16 amino acids. The CDR3, as DNA: TGCGCCAGCAGCTTGGCCGGACAGCCGAAAGTCAATGAGCAGTTCTTC. It translates to CASSLAGQPKVNEQFF.

This chain uses TRBV6-4 with TRBJ1-4; perhaps TRBD1 as D (6 bases). This CDR3 comprises 16 residues. V lost 6 bases, J lost 4 bases, and 18 bases lay in between. Looked up from germline, CDR1 is MRHNA and CDR2 is SNTAGT. The CDR3 DNA follows: TGTGCCAGCAGGAATAAGGGACAACCTTTTAATGAAAAACTGTTTTTT. This sequence encodes CASRNKGQPFNEKLFF.

The CDR3 sequence: CASSLRLEETQYF. In nucleotides, the CDR3 is TGTGCCAGCAGTTTGAGACTAGAAGAGACCCAGTACTTC. J is TRBJ2-5 and V is TRBV27; D perhaps matches TRBD2 (6 bases). Trimming removed 3 bases from V and 3 bases from J, with 8 bases in between. The length of the CDR3 is 13 residues. Per the germline V gene, CDR1 is MNHEY and CDR2 is SMNVEV (reference sequence).

The chain combines TRBV5-1 with TRBJ1-5; 7 nucleotides line up with TRBD1. The V and J ends lost 10 bases and 3 bases, in that order; junction bases with no gene match: 13. The CDR3 has 15 amino acids. From germline, CDR1 is SGHRS and CDR2 YFSETQ. The CDR3 DNA sequence: TGCGCCCCCCTAGGGGGCAGGAACTACAATCAGCCCCAGCATTTT. Translation: CAPLGGRNYNQPQHF.

As for this clone: The same CDR3 arises from other DNA sequences in this sample as well. The gene calls are TRBV5-6 and TRBJ1-1; D gene uncertain. The germline CDR1 and CDR2 sequences are SGHDT and YYEEEE. The CDR3 is 13 amino acids. Trimming stripped 4 bases from V and 2 bases from J, with 9 bases between. The CDR3 sequence: CASSPAANTEAFF. In nucleotides, the CDR3 is TGTGCCAGCAGCCCTGCGGCTAACACTGAAGCTTTCTTT.

The chain is built from TRBV12-3 or TRBV12-4 and TRBJ1-5, with D tentatively TRBD1 (5 bases). The CDR3 contains 12 residues. V lost 8 bases and J 5 bases, leaving 10 bases between the germline ends. The CDR3 DNA reads TGTGCCAGCGGGCGGGGGGATCAGCCCCAGCATTTT. Its translation is CASGRGDQPQHF.

The chain recombines TRBV5-4 with TRBJ1-1, with 12 bases aligning to TRBD1. The V and J ends lost 2 bases and 3 bases, in that order; junction bases with no gene match: 5. CDR1 and CDR2 from the germline V gene are SGHNT and YYREEE (reference sequence). The CDR3 has 16 amino acids. The CDR3 loop reads CASSFAGTGGYTEAFF. CDR3 coding DNA: TGTGCCAGCAGCTTCGCCGGGACAGGGGGCTACACTGAAGCTTTCTTT.

J is TRBJ2-5 and V is TRBV5-1; 8 bases are shared with TRBD2. CDR1 SGHRS and CDR2 YFSETQ come from the germline V gene. The CDR3 consists of 16 residues. With 2 bases clipped from V and 5 bases from J, the junction kept 11 bases outside the gene matches. CDR3 DNA sequence: TGCGCCAGCAGCTTACTCCGGGACGGGAGGGGGGAGACCCAGTACTTC. This sequence encodes CASSLLRDGRGETQYF.

The table lists this clone with a count of one. The chain links TRBV5-1 to TRBJ1-1; no firm D call. V lost 7 bases and J 0 bases, leaving 10 bases between the germline ends. The germline V gene has CDR1 SGHRS and CDR2 YFSETQ. The CDR3 runs 13 residues. In DNA, the CDR3 is TGCGCCAGCTCCACAGAAATGAACACTGAAGCTTTCTTT. Amino acid sequence: CASSTEMNTEAFF.

About this clone: Other DNA variants within this sample encode the same CDR3. The chain uses TRBV19 and TRBJ1-1, with D perhaps TRBD1 (5 bases). Trimming pared 3 bases from V and 0 bases from J, leaving 8 bases between. CDR1 and CDR2 from the germline V gene are LNHDA and SQIVND (reference sequence). The CDR3 sequence is 14 residues long. In DNA form, the CDR3 reads TGTGCCAGTAGTATGGCAGGGATGAACACTGAAGCTTTCTTT. As protein: CASSMAGMNTEAFF.

This rearrangement joins TRBV10-3 to TRBJ1-1, with a weak D call TRBD1 (6 bases). CDR1 is ENHRY and CDR2 is SYGVKD in the germline V gene. This CDR3 comprises 16 residues. V shed 6 bases and J shed 0 bases, with 17 bases lying between them. CDR3 coding DNA: TGTGCCATCAGCCCTGGGGTGGGGGCAGTGAACACTGAAGCTTTCTTT. Its translation is CAISPGVGAVNTEAFF.

The V gene is TRBV6-4, the J gene TRBJ1-5; D is perhaps TRBD1 (6 bases). Germline assignment: CDR1 MRHNA and CDR2 SNTAGT. The ends were cut back, 9 bases at V and 0 bases at J, with 18 bases in the middle. The CDR3 consists of 16 residues. The CDR3 nucleotides read TGTGCCAGTACCACAAAGGGGGACCCTAGCAATCAGCCCCAGCATTTT. Protein product: CASTTKGDPSNQPQHF.

This clone appeared once. The V call is TRBV19, the J call TRBJ1-1, with 7 bases aligning to TRBD1. The CDR3 spans 16 residues. Germline CDR1 LNHDA, CDR2 SQIVND (reference sequence). Trimming took 3 bases from V and 1 from J; bases not matched to a gene: 8. CDR3 protein: CASSIRPGGGNTEAFF. The CDR3 DNA sequence: TGTGCCAGTAGTATCAGGCCAGGGGGTGGGAACACTGAAGCTTTCTTT. The full variable domain, with the rest looked up from reference TRBV19 and TRBJ1-1, is DGGITQSPKYLFRKEGQNVTLSCEQNLNHDAMYWYRQDPGQGLRLIYYSQIVNDFQKGDIAEGYSVSREKKESFPLTVTSAQKNPTAFYLCASSIRPGGGNTEAFFGQGTRLTVV.